These 15 T cell receptor beta chains were sequenced from one sample in a study of OX40 agonist ivuxolimab in advanced cancers. Sequencing used immunoSEQ multiplex PCR; TCRdb keeps in-frame clones, though not all of them. The table has more than 50,000 clones, 65% to 90% seen once. The source material was CD4+ or CD8+ T cells sorted from blood, sampled in a trial of the OX40 agonist ivuxolimab. These receptors were collected from an adult with an advanced solid tumor such as melanoma, head and neck, liver or kidney cancer.

The chain is built from TRBV19 and TRBJ2-2; D might be TRBD2 (8 bases). The CDR3 loop spans 19 amino acids. V was cut by 5 bases and J by 5 bases, with 27 bases left in between. Looked up from germline, CDR1 is LNHDA and CDR2 is SQIVND (reference sequence). CDR3 bases: TGTGCCAGTAGTCAGCCCAACAGGGGCCTGAAGCGGGGGACCGGGGAGCTGTTTTTT. The encoded protein is CASSQPNRGLKRGTGELFF.

This clone appeared a single time. The chain employs TRBV18 and TRBJ2-7; TRBD2 agrees at 8 bases. Germline-derived CDR1 and CDR2 are KGHSH and LQKENI. The CDR3 totals 14 residues. The V and J ends lost 6 bases and 6 bases, in that order; junction bases with no gene match: 10. CDR3 in amino acids: CASSPAGELVEQYF. CDR3 sequence (DNA): TGTGCCAGCTCGCCAGCGGGGGAGTTGGTCGAGCAGTACTTC.

The J gene is TRBJ2-5, the V gene TRBV12-5; possibly TRBD2 for D (5 bases). The V gene lost 3 bases and the J gene lost 4 bases, with 18 bases spanning the gap. There are 16 residues in the CDR3. The germline gives CDR1 LGHNT, CDR2 FRNRAP. The DNA of the CDR3 is TGTGCTAGTGGTTTAGGGCAGGCGAGGGAAGGAGAGACCCAGTACTTC. It translates to CASGLGQAREGETQYF.

The chain links TRBV7-9 to TRBJ1-1; the D is unclear. Trimming shortened V by 6 bases and J by 4 bases, and 15 bases separated the two germline ends. This CDR3 is 14 amino acids long. Germline CDR1 reads SEHNR; CDR2 reads FQNEAQ (reference sequence). This chain's CDR3 is CASRFAAAATEAFF. CDR3 nucleotides: TGTGCCAGCAGGTTCGCGGCGGCAGCCACTGAAGCTTTCTTT.

The gene calls are TRBV5-6 and TRBJ1-1; D possibly corresponds to TRBD1 (5 bases). Deletions cut 4 bases from V and 0 bases from J, with 10 bases between. CDR1 SGHDT and CDR2 YYEEEE come from the germline V gene. The CDR3 consists of 14 residues. Written as DNA, the CDR3 is TGTGCCAGCAGCCCCCAGGGTGTGAACACTGAAGCTTTCTTT. Translated, it gives CASSPQGVNTEAFF. Variable domain in full (rest from reference TRBV5-6 and TRBJ1-1): DAGVTQSPTHLIKTRGQQVTLRCSPKSGHDTVSWYQQALGQGPQFIFQYYEEEERQRGNFPDRFSGHQFPNYSSELNVNALLLGDSALYLCASSPQGVNTEAFFGQGTRLTVV.

In this sample, this clone turned up once. The J gene is TRBJ1-3, the V gene TRBV9, with 8 bases aligning to TRBD1. CDR3 length equals 18 residues. The V gene end was trimmed by 3 bases and the J gene end by 0 bases; junction bases not matched to a gene: 11. Germline-derived CDR1 and CDR2 are SGDLS and YYNGEE. CDR3 DNA sequence: TGTGCCAGCAGCGCGCCCCGGACAGGGCCTAGCTCTGGAAACACCATATATTTT. Protein sequence: CASSAPRTGPSSGNTIYF.

The CDR3 spells CASAWPGGYEQYF. The DNA of the CDR3 is TGTGCCAGCGCCTGGCCAGGGGGATACGAGCAGTACTTC. The chain couples TRBV7-8 to TRBJ2-7; 7 bases align to TRBD1. V shed 8 bases and J 4 bases; nucleotides not matched to a gene: 8. This CDR3 comprises 13 residues. Germline V gene sequence: CDR1 SGHVS, CDR2 FQNEAQ. Full variable domain (remainder filled in from reference TRBV7-8 and TRBJ2-7): GAGVSQSPRYKVAKRGQDVALRCDPISGHVSLFWYQQALGQGPEFLTYFQNEAQLDKSGLPSDRFFAERPEGSVSTLKIQRTQQEDSAVYLCASAWPGGYEQYFGPGTRLTVT.

The V call is TRBV10-3, the J call TRBJ1-2, with a tentative D call TRBD1 (6 bases). With 3 bases removed from V and 2 bases from J, the gap between germline ends came to 16 bases. Looked up from germline, CDR1 is ENHRY and CDR2 is SYGVKD. The CDR3 has 16 amino acids. CDR3 sequence (DNA): TGTGCCATCAGTGAAGCCGGCATGGACAGCAACTATGGCTACACCTTC. It translates to CAISEAGMDSNYGYTF.

The chain recombines TRBV7-6 with TRBJ2-7, with TRBD2 matching 7 bases. The J segment lost 0 bases and the V segment lost 4 bases, leaving 6 bases of the junction unmatched. Germline loops: CDR1 SGHVS, CDR2 FNYEAQ. The CDR3 contains 15 residues. The chain's CDR3 is CASSSISGRSYEQYF. CDR3 nucleotides: TGTGCCAGCAGCTCCATTAGCGGGCGCTCCTACGAGCAGTACTTC. Complete variable domain (other parts from reference TRBV7-6 and TRBJ2-7): GAGVSQSPRYKVTKRGQDVALRCDPISGHVSLYWYRQALGQGPEFLTYFNYEAQQDKSGLPNDRFSAERPEGSISTLTIQRTEQRDSAMYRCASSSISGRSYEQYFGPGTRLTVT.

This chain connects TRBV2 to TRBJ2-7; D might be TRBD2 (7 bases). The CDR3 has 14 amino acids. V shed 6 bases and J shed 5 bases, with 17 bases lying between them. CDR1 is SNHLY, CDR2 FYNNEI, per germline. The CDR3 here is CASSGRQGRDEQYF. CDR3 bases: TGTGCCAGCAGCGGGAGGCAGGGGCGAGACGAGCAGTACTTC.

The chain's CDR3 is CASSLRSFYEQYF. The CDR3 coding sequence is TGTGCCAGCAGCTTAAGGTCCTTTTACGAGCAGTACTTC. The gene calls are TRBV7-9 and TRBJ2-7; D not resolved. The CDR3 is 13 amino acids. Germline lookup yields CDR1 SEHNR and CDR2 FQNEAQ (reference sequence). Deletions cut 2 bases from V and 4 bases from J, with 9 bases between.

This chain uses TRBV7-6 with TRBJ1-2, with 10 bases identical to TRBD1. Trimming at V came to 5 bases and at J to 7 bases, leaving 4 bases not matched to a gene. CDR3 size: 13 residues. The germline gives CDR1 SGHVS, CDR2 FNYEAQ. The CDR3 spells CASSNDRGLGYTF. Here the CDR3 DNA reads TGTGCCAGCAGCAACGACAGGGGGCTTGGCTACACCTTC.

The rearrangement links TRBV9 to TRBJ2-5; D is undetermined. Germline V gene sequence: CDR1 SGDLS, CDR2 YYNGEE. The germline V and J ends were trimmed by 0 bases and 3 bases, with 9 bases remaining between them. The CDR3 covers 14 residues. CDR3 nucleotides: TGTGCCAGCAGCGTAGCGGCGAGTGAAGAGACCCAGTACTTC. Residues: CASSVAASEETQYF.

The gene calls are TRBV6-6 and TRBJ1-6; D call uncertain. Trimming removed 2 bases at V and 7 bases at J, with 6 bases between. Per germline, CDR1 MNHNY and CDR2 SVGAGI (reference sequence). The CDR3 totals 13 residues. CDR3 sequence (DNA): TGTGCCAGCAGTTACGGTACGAATTCACCCCTCCACTTT. The encoded protein is CASSYGTNSPLHF.

In nucleotides, the CDR3 is TGTGCCAGCAGTGAAGCAGTAGCGGGAGGTGGGAATGAGCAGTTCTTC. It specifies CASSEAVAGGGNEQFF. This chain links TRBV2 with TRBJ2-1; 10 bases map to TRBD2. The germline CDR1 and CDR2 sequences are SNHLY and FYNNEI. The CDR3 sequence is 16 residues long. J was trimmed by 7 bases and V by 0 bases; bases with no gene match: 6.